In this sample, the clone carrying this T cell receptor beta chain turned up many times. Its antigen remains unidentified. From the second PCR step, alpha and beta chains were amplified apart. V shed 4 bases and J 0 bases; nucleotides not matched to a gene: 13. The CDR3 spans 21 residues. The entry originates in a study of naive and memory T cell subsets. Study-level points and caveats: Naive repertoires, especially CD8, held a few larger clonotypes, possibly memory cells re-expressing CD45RA.

Two oligonucleotides, mixed equimolar, formed the beta constant-region primer covering TRBC1 and TRBC2. Four rounds of PCR amplified the ligated cDNA using nested alpha and beta constant-region primers plus SP2. TCRdb recomputed calls from the UMI-ligation and nested PCR reads with MiXCR, one row per CDR3 protein. Here the sample spans around 83,000 distinct CDR3 sequences, about 11% being singletons. This TCR derives from a human donor in good health. The chain employs TRBV23-1 and TRBJ2-6; 12 bases agree with TRBD2. TRBV23-1 is an open reading frame whose function is uncertain. Sequencing was performed on naive CD4+ T cells from blood. CDR3 residues: CASSPSSRTSGETSGANVLTF. The DNA of the CDR3 is TGCGCCAGCAGTCCGAGCAGTCGGACTAGCGGGGAGACCTCTGGGGCCAACGTCCTGACTTTC.